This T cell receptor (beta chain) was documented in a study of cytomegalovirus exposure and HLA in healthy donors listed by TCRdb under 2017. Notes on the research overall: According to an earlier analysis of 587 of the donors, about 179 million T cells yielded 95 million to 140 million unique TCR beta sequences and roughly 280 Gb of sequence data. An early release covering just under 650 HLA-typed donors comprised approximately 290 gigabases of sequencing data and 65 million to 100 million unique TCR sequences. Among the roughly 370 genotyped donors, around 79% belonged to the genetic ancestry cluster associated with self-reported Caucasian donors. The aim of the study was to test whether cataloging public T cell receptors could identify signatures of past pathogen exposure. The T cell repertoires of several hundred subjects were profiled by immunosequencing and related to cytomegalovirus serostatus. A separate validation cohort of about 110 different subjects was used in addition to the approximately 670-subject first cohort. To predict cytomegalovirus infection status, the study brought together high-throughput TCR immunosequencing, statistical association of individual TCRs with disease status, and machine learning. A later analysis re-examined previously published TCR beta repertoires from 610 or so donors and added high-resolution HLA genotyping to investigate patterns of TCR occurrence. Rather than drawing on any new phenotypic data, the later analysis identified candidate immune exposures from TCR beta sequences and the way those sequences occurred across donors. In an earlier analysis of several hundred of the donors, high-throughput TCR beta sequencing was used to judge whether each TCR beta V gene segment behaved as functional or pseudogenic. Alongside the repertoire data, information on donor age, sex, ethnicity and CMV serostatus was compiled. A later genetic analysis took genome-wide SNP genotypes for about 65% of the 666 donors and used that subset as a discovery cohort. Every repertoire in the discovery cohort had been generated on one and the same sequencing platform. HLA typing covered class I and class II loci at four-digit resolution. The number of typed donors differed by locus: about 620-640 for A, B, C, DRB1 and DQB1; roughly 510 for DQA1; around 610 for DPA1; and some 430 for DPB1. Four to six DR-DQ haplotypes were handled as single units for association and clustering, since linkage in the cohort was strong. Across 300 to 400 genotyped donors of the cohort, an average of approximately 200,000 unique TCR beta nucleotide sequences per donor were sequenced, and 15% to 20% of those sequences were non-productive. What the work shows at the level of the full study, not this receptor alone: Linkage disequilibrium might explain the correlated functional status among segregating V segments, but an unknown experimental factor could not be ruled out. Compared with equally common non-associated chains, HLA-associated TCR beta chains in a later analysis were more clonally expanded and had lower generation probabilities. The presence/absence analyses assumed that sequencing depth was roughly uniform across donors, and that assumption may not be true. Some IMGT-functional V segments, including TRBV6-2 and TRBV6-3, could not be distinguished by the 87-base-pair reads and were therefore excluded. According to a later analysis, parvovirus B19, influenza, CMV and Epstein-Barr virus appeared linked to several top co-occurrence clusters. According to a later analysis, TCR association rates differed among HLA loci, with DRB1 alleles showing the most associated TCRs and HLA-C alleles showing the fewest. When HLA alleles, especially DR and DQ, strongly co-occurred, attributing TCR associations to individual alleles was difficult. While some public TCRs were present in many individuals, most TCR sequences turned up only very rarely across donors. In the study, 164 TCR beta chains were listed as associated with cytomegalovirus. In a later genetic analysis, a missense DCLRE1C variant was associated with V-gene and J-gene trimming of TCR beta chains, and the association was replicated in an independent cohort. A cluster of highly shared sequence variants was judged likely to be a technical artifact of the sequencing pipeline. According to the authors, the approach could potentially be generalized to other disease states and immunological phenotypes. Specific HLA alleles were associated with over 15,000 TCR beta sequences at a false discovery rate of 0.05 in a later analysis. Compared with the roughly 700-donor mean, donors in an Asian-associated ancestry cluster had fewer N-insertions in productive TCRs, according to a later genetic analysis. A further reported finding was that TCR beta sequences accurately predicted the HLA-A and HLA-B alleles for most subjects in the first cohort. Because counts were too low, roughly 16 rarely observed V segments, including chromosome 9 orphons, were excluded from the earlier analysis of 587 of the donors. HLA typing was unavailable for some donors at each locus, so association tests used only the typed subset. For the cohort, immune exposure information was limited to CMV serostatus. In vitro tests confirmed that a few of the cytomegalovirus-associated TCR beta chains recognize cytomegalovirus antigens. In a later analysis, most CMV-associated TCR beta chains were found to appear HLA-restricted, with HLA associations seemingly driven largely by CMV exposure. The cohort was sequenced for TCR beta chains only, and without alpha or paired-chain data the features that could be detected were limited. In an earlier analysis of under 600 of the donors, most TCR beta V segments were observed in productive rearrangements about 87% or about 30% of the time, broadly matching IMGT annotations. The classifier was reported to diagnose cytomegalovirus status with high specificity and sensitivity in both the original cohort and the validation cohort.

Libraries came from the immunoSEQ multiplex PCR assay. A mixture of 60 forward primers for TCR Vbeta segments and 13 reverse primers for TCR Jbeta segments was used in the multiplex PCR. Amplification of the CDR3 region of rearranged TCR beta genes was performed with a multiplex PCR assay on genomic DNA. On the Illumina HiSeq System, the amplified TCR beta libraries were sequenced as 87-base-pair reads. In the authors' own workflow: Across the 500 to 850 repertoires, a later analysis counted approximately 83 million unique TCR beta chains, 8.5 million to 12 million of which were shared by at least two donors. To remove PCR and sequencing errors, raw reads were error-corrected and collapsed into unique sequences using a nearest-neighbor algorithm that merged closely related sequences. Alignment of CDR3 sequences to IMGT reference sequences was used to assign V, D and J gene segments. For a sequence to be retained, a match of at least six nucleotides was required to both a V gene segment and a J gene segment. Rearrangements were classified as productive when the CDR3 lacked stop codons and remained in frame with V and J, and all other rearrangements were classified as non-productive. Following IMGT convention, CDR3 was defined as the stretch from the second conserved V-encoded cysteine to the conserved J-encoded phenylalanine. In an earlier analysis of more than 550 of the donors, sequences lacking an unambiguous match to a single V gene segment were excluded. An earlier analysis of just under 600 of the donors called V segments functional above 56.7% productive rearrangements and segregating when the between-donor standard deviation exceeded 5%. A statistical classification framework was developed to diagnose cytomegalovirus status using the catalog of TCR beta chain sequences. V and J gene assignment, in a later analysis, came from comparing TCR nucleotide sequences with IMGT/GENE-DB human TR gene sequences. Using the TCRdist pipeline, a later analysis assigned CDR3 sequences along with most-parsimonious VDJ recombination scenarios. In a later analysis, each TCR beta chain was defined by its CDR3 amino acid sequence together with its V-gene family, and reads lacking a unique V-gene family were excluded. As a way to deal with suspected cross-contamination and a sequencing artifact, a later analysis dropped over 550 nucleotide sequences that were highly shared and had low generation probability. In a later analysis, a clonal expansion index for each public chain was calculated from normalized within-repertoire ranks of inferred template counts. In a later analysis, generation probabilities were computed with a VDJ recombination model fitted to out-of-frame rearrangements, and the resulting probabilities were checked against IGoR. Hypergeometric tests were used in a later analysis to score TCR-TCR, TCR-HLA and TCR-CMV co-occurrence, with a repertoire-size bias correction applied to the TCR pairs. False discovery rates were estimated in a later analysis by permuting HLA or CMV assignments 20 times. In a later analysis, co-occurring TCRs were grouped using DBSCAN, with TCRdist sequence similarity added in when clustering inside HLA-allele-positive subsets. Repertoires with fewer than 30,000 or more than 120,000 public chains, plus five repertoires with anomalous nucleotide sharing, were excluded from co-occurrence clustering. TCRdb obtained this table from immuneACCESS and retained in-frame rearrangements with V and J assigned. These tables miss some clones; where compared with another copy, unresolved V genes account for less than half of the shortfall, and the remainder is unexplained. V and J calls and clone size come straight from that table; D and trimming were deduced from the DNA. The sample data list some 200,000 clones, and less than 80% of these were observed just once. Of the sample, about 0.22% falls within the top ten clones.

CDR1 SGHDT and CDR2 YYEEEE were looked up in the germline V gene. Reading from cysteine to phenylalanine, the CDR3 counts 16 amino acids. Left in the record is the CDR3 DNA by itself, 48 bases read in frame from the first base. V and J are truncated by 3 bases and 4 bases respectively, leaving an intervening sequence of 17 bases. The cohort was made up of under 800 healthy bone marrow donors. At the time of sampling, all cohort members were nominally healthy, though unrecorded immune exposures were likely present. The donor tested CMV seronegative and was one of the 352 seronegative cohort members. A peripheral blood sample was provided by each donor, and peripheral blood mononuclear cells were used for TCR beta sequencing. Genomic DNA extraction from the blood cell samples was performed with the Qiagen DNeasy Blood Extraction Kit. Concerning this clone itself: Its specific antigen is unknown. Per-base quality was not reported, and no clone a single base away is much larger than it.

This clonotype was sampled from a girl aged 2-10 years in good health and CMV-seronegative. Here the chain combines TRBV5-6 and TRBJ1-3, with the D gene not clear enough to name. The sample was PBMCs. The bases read TGTGCCAGCAGCTGGAGGACGGGTGCGAGGGGAAACACCATATATTTT. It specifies CASSWRTGARGNTIYF. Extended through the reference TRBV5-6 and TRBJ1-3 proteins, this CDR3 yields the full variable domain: DAGVTQSPTHLIKTRGQQVTLRCSPKSGHDTVSWYQQALGQGPQFIFQYYEEEERQRGNFPDRFSGHQFPNYSSELNVNALLLGDSALYLCASSWRTGARGNTIYFGEGSWLTVV.